This TCR beta chain was identified in a study of T cell repertoires in cytomegalovirus infection. Study summary: CMV infection together with matching HLA type was indicated by public TCR beta signatures.

In this sample, this clonotype turned up many times. Its antigen is as yet unknown. CDR1 is SGHTA and CDR2 is FQGNSA in the germline V gene. The CDR3 contains 17 residues. V shed 2 bases and J 4 bases; nucleotides not matched to a gene: 9. Each CDR3 protein is one row after TCRdb ran MiXCR on the reads. The table has about 770,000 distinct CDR3 sequences, roughly 28% seen once; the top ten hold about an eighth. Study observations and caveats: The study identified carriers of CMV plus the relevant HLA from cumulative public TCR beta family frequency.

Sequenced here: cultured CD8+ T cells from PBMCs, sampled from culture after CMV antigen stimulation. The sequence came from a human donor in good health (CMV status not recorded). Some clones in this sample may be carry-over from other donors' samples. V is TRBV7-2 and J is TRBJ2-1; 9 nucleotides line up with TRBD1. The CDR3 DNA is TGTGCCAGCAGCTTACAACCTGGGACAGGGCCATACAATGAGCAGTTCTTC. As protein: CASSLQPGTGPYNEQFF.